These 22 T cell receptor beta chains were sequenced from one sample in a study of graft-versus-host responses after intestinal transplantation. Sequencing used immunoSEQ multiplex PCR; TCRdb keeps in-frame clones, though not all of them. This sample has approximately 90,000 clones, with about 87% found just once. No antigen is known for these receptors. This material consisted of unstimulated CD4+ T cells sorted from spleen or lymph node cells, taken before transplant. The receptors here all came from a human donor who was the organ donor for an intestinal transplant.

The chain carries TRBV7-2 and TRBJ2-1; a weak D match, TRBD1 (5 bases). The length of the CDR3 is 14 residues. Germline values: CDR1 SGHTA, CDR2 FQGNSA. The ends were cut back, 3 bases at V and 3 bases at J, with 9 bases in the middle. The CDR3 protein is CASSLGQIYNEQFF. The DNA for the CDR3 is TGTGCCAGCAGCTTGGGGCAGATCTACAATGAGCAGTTCTTC.

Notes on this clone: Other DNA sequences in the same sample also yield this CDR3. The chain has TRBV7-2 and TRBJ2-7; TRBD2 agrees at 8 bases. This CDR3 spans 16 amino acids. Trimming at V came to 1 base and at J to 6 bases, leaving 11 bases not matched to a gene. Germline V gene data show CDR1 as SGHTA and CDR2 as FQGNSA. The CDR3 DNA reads TGTGCCAGCAGCTTAGGTCACAGCGGGAGTGCTGGCGAGCAGTACTTC. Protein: CASSLGHSGSAGEQYF.

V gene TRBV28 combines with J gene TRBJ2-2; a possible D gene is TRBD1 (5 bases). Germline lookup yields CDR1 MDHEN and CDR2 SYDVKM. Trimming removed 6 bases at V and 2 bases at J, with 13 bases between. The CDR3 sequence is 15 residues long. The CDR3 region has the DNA TGTGCCAGCAGGGGCAGGGCTCCCAACACCGGGGAGCTGTTTTTT. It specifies CASRGRAPNTGELFF.

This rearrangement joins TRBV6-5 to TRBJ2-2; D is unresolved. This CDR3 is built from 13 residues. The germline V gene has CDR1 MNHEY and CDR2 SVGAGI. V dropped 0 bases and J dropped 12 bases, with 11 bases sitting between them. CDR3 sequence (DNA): TGTGCCAGCAGTTACTCACAACGGGTTAAGCTGTTTTTT. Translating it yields CASSYSQRVKLFF.

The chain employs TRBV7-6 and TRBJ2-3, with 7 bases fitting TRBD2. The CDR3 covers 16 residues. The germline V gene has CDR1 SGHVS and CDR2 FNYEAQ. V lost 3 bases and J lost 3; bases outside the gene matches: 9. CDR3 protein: CASSFGLGGETDTQYF. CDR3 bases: TGTGCCAGCAGCTTTGGGTTGGGGGGGGAGACAGATACGCAGTATTTT.

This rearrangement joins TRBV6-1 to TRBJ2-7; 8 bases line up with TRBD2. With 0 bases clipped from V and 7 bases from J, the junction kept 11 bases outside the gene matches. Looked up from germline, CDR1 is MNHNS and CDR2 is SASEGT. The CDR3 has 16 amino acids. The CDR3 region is CASSEALHGRGGEQYF. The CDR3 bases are TGTGCCAGCAGTGAAGCGCTTCACGGGAGGGGAGGAGAGCAGTACTTC.

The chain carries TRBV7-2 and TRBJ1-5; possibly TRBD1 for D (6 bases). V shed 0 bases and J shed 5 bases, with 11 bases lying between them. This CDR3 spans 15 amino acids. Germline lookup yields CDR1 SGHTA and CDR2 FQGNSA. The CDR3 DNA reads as TGTGCCAGCAGCTTAGCGGGGAGGGGGTATCAGCCCCAGCATTTT. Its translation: CASSLAGRGYQPQHF.

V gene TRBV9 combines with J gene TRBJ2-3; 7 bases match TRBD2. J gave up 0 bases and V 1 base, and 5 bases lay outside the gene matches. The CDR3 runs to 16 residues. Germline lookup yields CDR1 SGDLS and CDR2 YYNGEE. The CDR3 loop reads CASSVSSGLSTDTQYF. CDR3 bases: TGTGCCAGCAGCGTATCTAGCGGACTAAGCACAGATACGCAGTATTTT.

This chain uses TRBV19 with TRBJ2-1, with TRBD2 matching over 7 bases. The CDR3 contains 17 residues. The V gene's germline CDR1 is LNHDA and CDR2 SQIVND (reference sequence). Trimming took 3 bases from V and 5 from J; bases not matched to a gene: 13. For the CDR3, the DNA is TGTGCCAGTAGTATGGGGGTGAGCGGGACCGGCAACAATGAGCAGTTCTTC. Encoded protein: CASSMGVSGTGNNEQFF.

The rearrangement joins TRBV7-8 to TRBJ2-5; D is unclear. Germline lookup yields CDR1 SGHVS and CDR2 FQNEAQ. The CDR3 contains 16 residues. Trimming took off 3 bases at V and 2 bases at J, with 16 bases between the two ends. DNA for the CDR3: TGTGCCAGCAGCTTCCGGGTACCGAGACCTCAAGAGACCCAGTACTTC. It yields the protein CASSFRVPRPQETQYF.

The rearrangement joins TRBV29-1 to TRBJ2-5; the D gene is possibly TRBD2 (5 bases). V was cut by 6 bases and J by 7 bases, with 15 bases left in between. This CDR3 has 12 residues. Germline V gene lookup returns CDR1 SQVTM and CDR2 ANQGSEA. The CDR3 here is CSVPTPAGTQYF. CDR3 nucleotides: TGCAGCGTCCCAACCCCCGCGGGGACCCAGTACTTC.

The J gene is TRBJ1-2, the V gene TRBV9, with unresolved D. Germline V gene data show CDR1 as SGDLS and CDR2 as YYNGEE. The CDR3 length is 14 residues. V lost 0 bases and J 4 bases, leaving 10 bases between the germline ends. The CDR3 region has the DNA TGTGCCAGCAGCGTAGATAACAGAAGCTATGGCTACACCTTC. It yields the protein CASSVDNRSYGYTF.

CDR3: CASSVASPTDTQYF. In DNA form, the CDR3 reads TGTGCCAGCAGCGTAGCCTCCCCCACAGATACGCAGTATTTT. The chain couples TRBV9 to TRBJ2-3; no clear D. Trimming cost V 0 bases and J 2 bases, with 7 bases left between them. From germline, CDR1 is SGDLS and CDR2 YYNGEE. The CDR3 contains 14 residues.

CDR3 amino acids: CAWNGGQGTTIYF. The DNA for the CDR3 is TGTGCCTGGAACGGAGGACAGGGTACCACCATATATTTT. The chain recombines TRBV30 with TRBJ1-3, with 8 bases that match TRBD1. Looked up from germline, CDR1 is GTSNPN and CDR2 is SVGIG (reference sequence). The junction had 8 bases not matched to a gene; V was cut back by 4 bases and J by 9 bases. CDR3 length: 13 amino acids.

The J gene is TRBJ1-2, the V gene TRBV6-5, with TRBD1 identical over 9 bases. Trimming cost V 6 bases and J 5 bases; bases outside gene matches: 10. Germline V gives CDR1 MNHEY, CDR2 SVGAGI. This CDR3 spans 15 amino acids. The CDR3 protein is CASRNLGQGNYGYTF. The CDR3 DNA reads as TGTGCCAGCAGGAACCTGGGACAGGGAAATTATGGCTACACCTTC.

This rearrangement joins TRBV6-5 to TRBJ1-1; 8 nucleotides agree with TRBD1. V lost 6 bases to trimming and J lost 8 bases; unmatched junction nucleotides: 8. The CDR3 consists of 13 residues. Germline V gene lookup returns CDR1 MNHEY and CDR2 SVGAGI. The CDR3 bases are TGTGCCAGCAGCTGGACAGGGAAAGAGGAAGCTTTCTTT. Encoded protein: CASSWTGKEEAFF.

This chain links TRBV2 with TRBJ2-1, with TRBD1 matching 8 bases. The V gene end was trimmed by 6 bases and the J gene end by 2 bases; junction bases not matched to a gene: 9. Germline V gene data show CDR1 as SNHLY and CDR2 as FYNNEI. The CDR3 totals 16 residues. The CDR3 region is CASRATGGTTYNEQFF. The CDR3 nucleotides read TGTGCCAGCAGAGCCACAGGGGGAACAACCTACAATGAGCAGTTCTTC.

CDR3 sequence: CASRIASRSDEQYF. Written as DNA, the CDR3 is TGTGCCAGCCGAATTGCGTCCAGGTCCGACGAGCAGTACTTC. V gene TRBV6-4 combines with J gene TRBJ2-7; D uncertain. The CDR3 has 14 residues. CDR1 is MRHNA, CDR2 SNTAGT, per germline. Trimming stripped 8 bases from V and 5 bases from J, with 19 bases between.

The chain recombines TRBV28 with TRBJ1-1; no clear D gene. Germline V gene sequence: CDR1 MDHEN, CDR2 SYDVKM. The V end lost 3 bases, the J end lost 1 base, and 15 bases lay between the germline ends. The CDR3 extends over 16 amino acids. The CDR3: CASSLSGIMGNTEAFF. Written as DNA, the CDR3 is TGTGCCAGCAGTTTGTCGGGGATAATGGGGAACACTGAAGCTTTCTTT.

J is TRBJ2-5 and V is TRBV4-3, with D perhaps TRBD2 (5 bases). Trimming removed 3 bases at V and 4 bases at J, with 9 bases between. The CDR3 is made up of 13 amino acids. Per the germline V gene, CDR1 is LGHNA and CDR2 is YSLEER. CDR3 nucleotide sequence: TGCGCCAGCAGCCAGCGAGGGTCAGAGACCCAGTACTTC. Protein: CASSQRGSETQYF.

The CDR3 coding sequence is TGTGCCAGCAGTCAGGGACTAGCGGGAAGGGTCCCCTACGAGCAGTACTTC. This gives the protein CASSQGLAGRVPYEQYF. The rearrangement links TRBV28 to TRBJ2-7; 13 bases fit TRBD2. Germline lookup yields CDR1 MDHEN and CDR2 SYDVKM. The CDR3 runs to 17 residues. V dropped 5 bases and J dropped 2; count of bases not matched to a gene: 9.

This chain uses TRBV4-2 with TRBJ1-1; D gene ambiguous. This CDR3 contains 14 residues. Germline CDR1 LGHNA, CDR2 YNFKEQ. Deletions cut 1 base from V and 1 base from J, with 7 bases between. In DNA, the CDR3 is TGTGCCAGCAGCCAAGGACACTCGAACACTGAAGCTTTCTTT. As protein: CASSQGHSNTEAFF.